This note documents a single T cell receptor (beta chain) sequence. This entry belongs to a study of blood T cells in healthy people across ages. Sample-barcoded 5' priming and a J-beta primer mix drove a second PCR of roughly 7 to 11 cycles. TCRdb ran MiXCR on the 5' RACE reads and lists one entry per CDR3 protein. The sample carries approximately 580,000 distinct CDR3 sequences, approximately 25% recorded once. Per germline, CDR1 MNHEY and CDR2 SVGAGI. Trimming cost V 2 bases and J 5 bases; bases outside gene matches: 4. This CDR3 is built from 14 residues. These data also featured in a second study, about T cells of mothers and their children. As that study records: Reads obtained per mother exceeded 9 million TCR beta CDR3 reads, with 2.5 million to 3.5 million obtained per child.

The chain joins TRBV6-5 to TRBJ2-5; 8 nucleotides line up with TRBD1. The sequence was collected from a boy aged 10-17 years in good health. Source material: blood. CDR3 DNA: TGTGCCAGCAGTTACGACAGGGGTTCGGAGACCCAGTACTTC. The encoded protein is CASSYDRGSETQYF.